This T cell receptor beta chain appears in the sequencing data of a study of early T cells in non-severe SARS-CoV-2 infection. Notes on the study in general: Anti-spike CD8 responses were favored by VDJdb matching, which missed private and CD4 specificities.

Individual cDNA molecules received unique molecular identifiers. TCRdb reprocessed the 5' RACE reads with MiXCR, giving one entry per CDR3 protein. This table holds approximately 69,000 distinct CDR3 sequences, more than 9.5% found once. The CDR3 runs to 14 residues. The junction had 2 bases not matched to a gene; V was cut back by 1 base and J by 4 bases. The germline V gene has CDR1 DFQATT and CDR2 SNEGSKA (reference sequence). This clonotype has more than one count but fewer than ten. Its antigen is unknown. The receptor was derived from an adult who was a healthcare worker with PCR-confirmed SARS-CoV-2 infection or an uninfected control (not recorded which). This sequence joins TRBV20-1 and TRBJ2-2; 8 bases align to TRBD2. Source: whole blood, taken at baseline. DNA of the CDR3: TGCAGTGCTAGAGGCGGGGGGCGCACCGGGGAGCTGTTTTTT. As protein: CSARGGGRTGELFF.